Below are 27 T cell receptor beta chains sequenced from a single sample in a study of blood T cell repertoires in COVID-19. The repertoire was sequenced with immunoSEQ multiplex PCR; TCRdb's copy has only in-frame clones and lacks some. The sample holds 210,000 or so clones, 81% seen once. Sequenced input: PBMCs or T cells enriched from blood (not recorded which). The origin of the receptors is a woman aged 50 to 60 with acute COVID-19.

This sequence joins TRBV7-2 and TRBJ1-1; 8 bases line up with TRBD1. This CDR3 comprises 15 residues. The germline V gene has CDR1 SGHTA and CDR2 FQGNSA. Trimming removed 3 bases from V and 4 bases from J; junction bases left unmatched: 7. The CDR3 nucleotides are TGTGCCAGCAGCTTCGACCGGACAGGGAGCACTGAAGCTTTCTTT. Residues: CASSFDRTGSTEAFF.

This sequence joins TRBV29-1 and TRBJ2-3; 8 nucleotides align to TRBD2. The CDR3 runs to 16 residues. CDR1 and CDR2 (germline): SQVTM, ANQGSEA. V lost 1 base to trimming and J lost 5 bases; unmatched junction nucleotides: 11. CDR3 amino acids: CSVEGTSGGLGDTQYF. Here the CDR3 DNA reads TGCAGCGTTGAAGGCACGAGCGGGGGACTCGGAGATACGCAGTATTTT.

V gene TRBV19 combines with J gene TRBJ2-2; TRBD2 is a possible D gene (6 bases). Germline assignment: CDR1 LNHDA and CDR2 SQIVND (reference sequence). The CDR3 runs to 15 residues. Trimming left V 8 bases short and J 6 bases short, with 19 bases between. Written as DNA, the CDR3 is TGTGCCAGTGCCTTTAGGGGAGCGGGTGCCGGGGAGCTGTTTTTT. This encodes CASAFRGAGAGELFF.

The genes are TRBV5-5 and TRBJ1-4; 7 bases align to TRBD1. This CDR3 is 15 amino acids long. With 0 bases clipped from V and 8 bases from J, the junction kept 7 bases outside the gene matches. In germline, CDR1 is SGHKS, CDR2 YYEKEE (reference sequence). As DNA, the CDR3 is TGTGCCAGCAGCTTGGAGACAGGGCTTTACGAAAAACTGTTTTTT. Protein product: CASSLETGLYEKLFF.

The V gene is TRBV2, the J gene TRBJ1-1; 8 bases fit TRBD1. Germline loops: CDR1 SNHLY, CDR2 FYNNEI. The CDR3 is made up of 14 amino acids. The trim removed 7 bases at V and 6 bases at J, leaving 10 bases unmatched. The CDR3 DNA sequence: TGTGCCAGCAAGACAGGACAGGGTTCCGCTGAAGCTTTCTTT. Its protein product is CASKTGQGSAEAFF.

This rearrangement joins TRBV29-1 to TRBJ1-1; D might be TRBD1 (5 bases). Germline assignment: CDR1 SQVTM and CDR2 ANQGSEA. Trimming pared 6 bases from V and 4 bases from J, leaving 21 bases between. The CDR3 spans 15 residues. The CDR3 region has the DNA TGCAGCGTGGCGCCCTCGGCAGGGCCGAGCACTGAAGCTTTCTTT. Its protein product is CSVAPSAGPSTEAFF.

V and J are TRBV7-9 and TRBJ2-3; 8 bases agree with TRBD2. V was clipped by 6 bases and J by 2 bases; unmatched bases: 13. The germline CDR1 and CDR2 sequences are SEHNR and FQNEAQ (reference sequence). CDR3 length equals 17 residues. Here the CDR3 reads CASRPDVASGFTDTQYF. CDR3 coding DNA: TGTGCCAGCAGACCCGACGTGGCTAGCGGGTTCACAGATACGCAGTATTTT.

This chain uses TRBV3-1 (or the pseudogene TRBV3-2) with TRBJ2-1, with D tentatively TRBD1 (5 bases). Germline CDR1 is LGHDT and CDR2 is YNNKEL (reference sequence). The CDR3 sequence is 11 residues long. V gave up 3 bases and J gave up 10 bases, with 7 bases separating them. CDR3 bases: TGTGCCAGCAGCCAGGGGCCCGAGCAGTTCTTC. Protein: CASSQGPEQFF.

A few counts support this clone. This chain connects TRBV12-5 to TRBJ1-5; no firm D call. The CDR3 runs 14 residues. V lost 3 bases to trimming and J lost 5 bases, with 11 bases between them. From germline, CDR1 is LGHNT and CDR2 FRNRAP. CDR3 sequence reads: CASGLDIFDQPQHF. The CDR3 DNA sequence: TGTGCTAGTGGTTTAGACATCTTTGATCAGCCCCAGCATTTT.

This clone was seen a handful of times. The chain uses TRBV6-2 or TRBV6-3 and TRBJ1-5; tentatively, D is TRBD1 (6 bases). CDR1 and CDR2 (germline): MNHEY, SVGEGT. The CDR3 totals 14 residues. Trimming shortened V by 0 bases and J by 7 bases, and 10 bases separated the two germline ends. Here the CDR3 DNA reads TGTGCCAGCAGTTACTCAGGGGGAAGCCAGCCCCAGCATTTT. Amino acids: CASSYSGGSQPQHF.

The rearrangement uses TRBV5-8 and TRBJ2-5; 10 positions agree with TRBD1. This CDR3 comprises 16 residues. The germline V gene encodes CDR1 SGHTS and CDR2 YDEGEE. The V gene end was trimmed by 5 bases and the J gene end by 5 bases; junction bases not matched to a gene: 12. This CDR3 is CASSSGTGVLWETQYF. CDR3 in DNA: TGTGCCAGCAGTTCCGGGACAGGGGTTCTCTGGGAGACCCAGTACTTC.

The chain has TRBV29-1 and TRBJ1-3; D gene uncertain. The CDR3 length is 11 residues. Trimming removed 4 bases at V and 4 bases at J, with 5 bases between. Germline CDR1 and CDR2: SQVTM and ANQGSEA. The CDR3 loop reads CSVGSGNTIYF. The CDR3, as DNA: TGCAGCGTTGGTTCAGGAAACACCATATATTTT.

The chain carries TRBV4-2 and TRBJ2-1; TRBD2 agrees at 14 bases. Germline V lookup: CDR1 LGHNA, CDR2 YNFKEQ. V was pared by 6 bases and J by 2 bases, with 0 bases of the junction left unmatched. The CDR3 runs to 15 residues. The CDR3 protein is CASRGLAGAYNEQFF. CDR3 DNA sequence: TGTGCCAGCAGGGGACTAGCGGGAGCCTACAATGAGCAGTTCTTC.

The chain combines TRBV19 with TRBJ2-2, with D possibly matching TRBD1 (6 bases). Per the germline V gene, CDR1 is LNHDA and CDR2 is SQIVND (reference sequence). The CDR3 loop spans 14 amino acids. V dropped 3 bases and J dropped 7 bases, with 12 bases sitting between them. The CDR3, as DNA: TGTGCCAGTAGTATGCACAGGGCCCTCGGGGAGCTGTTTTTT. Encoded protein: CASSMHRALGELFF.

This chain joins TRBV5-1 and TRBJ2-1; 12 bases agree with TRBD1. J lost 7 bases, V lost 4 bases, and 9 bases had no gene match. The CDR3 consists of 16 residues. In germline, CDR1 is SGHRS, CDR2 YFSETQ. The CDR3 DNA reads TGCGCCAGCAGCCCGGAGGGACAGGGGGCGCGGAATGAGCAGTTCTTC. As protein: CASSPEGQGARNEQFF.

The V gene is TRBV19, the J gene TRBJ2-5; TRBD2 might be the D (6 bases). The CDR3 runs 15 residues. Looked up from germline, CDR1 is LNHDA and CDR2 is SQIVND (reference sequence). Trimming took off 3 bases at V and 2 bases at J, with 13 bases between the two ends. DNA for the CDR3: TGTGCCAGTAGTATCGCTCGGACTACTCAAGAGACCCAGTACTTC. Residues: CASSIARTTQETQYF.

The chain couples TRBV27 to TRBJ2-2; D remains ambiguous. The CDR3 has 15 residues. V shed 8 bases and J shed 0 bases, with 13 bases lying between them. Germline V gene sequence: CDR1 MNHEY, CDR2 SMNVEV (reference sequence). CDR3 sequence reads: CASDIPPSNTGELFF. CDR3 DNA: TGTGCCAGCGACATCCCCCCTTCGAACACCGGGGAGCTGTTTTTT.

CDR3 sequence reads: CASSTRDSLPLHF. The DNA for the CDR3 is TGTGCCAGTAGTACCCGGGACAGCCTACCCCTCCACTTT. The chain recombines TRBV19 with TRBJ1-6; TRBD1 matches 7 bases. This CDR3 contains 13 residues. Germline trimming cut 4 bases from V and 12 bases from J; bases unmatched to any gene: 6. The germline gives CDR1 LNHDA, CDR2 SQIVND (reference sequence).

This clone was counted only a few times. The CDR3 DNA is TGTGCCAGCAGCTATAACAGGGGAACCAATTCACCCCTCCACTTT. It is translated as CASSYNRGTNSPLHF. The chain recombines TRBV7-9 with TRBJ1-6; TRBD1 matches at 7 bases. The CDR3 has 15 residues. The germline V gene encodes CDR1 SEHNR and CDR2 FQNEAQ (reference sequence). J lost 7 bases, V lost 4 bases, and 7 bases had no gene match.

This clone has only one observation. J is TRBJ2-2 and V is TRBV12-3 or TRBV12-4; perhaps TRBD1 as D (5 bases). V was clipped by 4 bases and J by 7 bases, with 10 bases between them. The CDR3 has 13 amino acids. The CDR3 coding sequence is TGTGCCAGCAGTTCCCGACAGAGCGGGGAGCTGTTTTTT. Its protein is CASSSRQSGELFF.

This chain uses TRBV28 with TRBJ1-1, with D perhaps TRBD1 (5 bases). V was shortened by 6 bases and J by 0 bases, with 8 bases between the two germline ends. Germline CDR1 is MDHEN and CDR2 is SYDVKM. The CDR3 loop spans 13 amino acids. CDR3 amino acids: CASRGRVNTEAFF. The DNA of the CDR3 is TGTGCCAGCAGAGGCAGGGTGAACACTGAAGCTTTCTTT. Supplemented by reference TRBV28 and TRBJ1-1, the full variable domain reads DVKVTQSSRYLVKRTGEKVFLECVQDMDHENMFWYRQDPGLGLRLIYFSYDVKMKEKGDIPEGYSVSREKKERFSLILESASTNQTSMYLCASRGRVNTEAFFGQGTRLTVV.

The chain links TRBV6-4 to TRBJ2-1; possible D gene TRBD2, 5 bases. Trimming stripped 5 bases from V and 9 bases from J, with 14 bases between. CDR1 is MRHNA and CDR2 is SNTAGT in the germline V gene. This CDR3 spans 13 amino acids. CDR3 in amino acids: CASSPRDSFEQFF. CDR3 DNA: TGTGCCAGCAGTCCGAGGGATAGCTTTGAGCAGTTCTTC.

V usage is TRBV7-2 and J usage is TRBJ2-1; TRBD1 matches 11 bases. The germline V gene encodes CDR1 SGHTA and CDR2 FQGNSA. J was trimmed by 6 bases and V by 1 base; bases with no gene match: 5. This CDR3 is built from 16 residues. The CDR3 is CASSLVSGTGGNEQFF. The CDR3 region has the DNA TGTGCCAGCAGCTTAGTCTCAGGGACAGGGGGCAATGAGCAGTTCTTC.

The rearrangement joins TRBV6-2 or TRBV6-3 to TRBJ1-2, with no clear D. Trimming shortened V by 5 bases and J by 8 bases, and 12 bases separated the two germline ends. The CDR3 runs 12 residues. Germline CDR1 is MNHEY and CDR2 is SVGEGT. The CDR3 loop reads CASSTPGGGYTF. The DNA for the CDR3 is TGTGCCAGCAGTACCCCGGGAGGCGGCTACACCTTC.

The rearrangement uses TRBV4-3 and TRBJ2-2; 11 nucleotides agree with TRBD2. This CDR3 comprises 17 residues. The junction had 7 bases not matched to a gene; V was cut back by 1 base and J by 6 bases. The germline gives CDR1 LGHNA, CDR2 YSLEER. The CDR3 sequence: CASSQGVAGGLAGELFF. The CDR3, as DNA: TGCGCCAGCAGCCAAGGGGTAGCGGGAGGGTTAGCCGGGGAGCTGTTTTTT.

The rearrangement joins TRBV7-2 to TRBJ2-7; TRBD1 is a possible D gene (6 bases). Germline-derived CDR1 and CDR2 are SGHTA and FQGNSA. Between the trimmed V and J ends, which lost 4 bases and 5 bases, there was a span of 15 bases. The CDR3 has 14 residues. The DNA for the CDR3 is TGTGCCAGCAGCTCTCGGACAGCGACCAACGAGCAGTACTTC. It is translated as CASSSRTATNEQYF.

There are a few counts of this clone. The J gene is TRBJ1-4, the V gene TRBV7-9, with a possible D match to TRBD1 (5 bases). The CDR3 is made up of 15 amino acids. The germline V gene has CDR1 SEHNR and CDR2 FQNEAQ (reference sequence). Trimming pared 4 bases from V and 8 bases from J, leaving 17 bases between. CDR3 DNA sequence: TGTGCCAGCAGCTCCCGGGGGGAGCTATGGGAAAAACTGTTTTTT. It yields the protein CASSSRGELWEKLFF. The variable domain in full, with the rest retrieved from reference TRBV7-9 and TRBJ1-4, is DTGVSQNPRHKITKRGQNVTFRCDPISEHNRLYWYRQTLGQGPEFLTYFQNEAQLEKSRLLSDRFSAERPKGSFSTLEIQRTEQGDSAMYLCASSSRGELWEKLFFGSGTQLSVL.